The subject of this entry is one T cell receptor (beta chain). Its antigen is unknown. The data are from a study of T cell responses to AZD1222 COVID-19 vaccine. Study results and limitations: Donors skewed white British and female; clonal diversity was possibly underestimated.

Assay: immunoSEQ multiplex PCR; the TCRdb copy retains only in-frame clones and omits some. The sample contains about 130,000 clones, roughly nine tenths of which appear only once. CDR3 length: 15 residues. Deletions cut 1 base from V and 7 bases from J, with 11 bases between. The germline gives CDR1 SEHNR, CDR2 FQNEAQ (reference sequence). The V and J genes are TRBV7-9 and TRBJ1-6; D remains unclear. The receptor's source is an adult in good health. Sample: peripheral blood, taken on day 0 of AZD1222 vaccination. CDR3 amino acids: CASSLVKLQNSPLHF. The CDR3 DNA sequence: TGTGCCAGCAGCTTAGTTAAACTACAAAATTCACCCCTCCACTTT.